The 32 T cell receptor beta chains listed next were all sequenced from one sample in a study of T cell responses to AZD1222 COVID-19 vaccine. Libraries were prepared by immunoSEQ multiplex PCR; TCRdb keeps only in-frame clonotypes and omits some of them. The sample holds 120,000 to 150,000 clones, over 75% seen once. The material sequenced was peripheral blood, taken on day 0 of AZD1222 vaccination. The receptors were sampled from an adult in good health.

The CDR3 loop reads CASSANRNTEAFF. The DNA for the CDR3 is TGTGCCAGTAGTGCTAACAGGAACACTGAAGCTTTCTTT. The V gene is TRBV19, the J gene TRBJ1-1; D unclear. The germline V and J ends were trimmed by 5 bases and 1 base, with 8 bases remaining between them. The V gene's germline CDR1 is LNHDA and CDR2 SQIVND (reference sequence). This CDR3 comprises 13 residues. The whole variable domain, filled in from reference TRBV19 and TRBJ1-1, reads DGGITQSPKYLFRKEGQNVTLSCEQNLNHDAMYWYRQDPGQGLRLIYYSQIVNDFQKGDIAEGYSVSREKKESFPLTVTSAQKNPTAFYLCASSANRNTEAFFGQGTRLTVV.

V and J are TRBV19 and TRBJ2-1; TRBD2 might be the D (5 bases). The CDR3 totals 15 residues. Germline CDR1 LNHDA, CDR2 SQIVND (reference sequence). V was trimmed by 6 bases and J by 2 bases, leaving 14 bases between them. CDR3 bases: TGTGCCAGTAGCTACTTTCTCGGGGCCTACAATGAGCAGTTCTTC. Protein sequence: CASSYFLGAYNEQFF.

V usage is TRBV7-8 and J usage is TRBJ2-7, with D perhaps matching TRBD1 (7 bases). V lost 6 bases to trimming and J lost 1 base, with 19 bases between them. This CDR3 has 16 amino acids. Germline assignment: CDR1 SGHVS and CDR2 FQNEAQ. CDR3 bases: TGTGCCAGCAGTCGCCCGAGGGGGGACAGTTCCTACGAGCAGTACTTC. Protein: CASSRPRGDSSYEQYF.

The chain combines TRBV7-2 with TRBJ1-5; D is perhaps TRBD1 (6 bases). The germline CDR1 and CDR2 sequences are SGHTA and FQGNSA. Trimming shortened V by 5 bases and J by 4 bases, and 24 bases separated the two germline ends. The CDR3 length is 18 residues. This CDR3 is CASSRYPWRDTRNQPQHF. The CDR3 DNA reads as TGTGCCAGCAGCCGGTATCCCTGGCGGGACACAAGGAATCAGCCCCAGCATTTT.

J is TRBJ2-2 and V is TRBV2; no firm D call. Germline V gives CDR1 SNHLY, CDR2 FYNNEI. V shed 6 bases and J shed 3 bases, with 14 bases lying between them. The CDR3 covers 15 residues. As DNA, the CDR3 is TGTGCCAGCAGGGCCCGGACCCAATACACCGGGGAGCTGTTTTTT. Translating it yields CASRARTQYTGELFF.

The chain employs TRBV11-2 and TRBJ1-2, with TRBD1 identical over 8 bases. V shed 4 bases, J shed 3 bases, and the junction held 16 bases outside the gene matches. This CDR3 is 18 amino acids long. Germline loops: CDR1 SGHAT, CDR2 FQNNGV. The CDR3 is CASSSSHSRAGGDYGYTF. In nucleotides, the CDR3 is TGTGCCAGCAGCTCGTCACATTCCAGGGCAGGGGGCGACTATGGCTACACCTTC.

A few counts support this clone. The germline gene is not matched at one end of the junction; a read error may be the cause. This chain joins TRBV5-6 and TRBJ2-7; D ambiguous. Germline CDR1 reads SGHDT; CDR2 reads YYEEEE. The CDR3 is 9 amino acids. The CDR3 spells CASSFDHHF. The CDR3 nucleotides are TGTGCCAGCAGCTTCGACCACCACTTC.

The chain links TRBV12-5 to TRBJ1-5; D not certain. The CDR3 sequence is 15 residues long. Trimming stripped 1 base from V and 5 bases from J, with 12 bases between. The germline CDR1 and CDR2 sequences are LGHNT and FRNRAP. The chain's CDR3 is CASGLEMRGYQPQHF. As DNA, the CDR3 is TGTGCTAGTGGTTTGGAAATGAGAGGATATCAGCCCCAGCATTTT.

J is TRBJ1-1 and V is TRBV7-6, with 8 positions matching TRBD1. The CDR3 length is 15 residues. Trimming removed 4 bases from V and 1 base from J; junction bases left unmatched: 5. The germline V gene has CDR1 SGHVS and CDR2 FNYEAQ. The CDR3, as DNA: TGTGCCAGCAGCTATAAAGGACAGGGGAACACTGAAGCTTTCTTT. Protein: CASSYKGQGNTEAFF. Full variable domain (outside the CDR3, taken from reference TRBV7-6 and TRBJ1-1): GAGVSQSPRYKVTKRGQDVALRCDPISGHVSLYWYRQALGQGPEFLTYFNYEAQQDKSGLPNDRFSAERPEGSISTLTIQRTEQRDSAMYRCASSYKGQGNTEAFFGQGTRLTVV.

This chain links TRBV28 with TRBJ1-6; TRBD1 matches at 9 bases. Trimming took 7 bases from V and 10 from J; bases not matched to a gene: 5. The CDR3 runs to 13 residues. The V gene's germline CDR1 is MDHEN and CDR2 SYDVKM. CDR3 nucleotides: TGTGCCAGCACGACAGGGGGTTTCTCACCCCTCCACTTT. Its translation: CASTTGGFSPLHF.

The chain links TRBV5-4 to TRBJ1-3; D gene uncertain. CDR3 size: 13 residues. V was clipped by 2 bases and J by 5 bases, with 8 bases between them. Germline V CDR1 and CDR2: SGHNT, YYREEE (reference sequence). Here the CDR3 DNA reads TGTGCCAGCAGCTTCAATAGCCGAAACACCATATATTTT. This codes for CASSFNSRNTIYF. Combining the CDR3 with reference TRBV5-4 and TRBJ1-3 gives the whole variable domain ETGVTQSPTHLIKTRGQQVTLRCSSQSGHNTVSWYQQALGQGPQFIFQYYREEENGRGNFPPRFSGLQFPNYSSELNVNALELDDSALYLCASSFNSRNTIYFGEGSWLTVV.

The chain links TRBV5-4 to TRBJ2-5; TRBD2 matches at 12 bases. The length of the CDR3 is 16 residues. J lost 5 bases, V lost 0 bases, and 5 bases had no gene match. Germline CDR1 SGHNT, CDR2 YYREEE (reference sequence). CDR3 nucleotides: TGTGCCAGCAGCTTGGGACTAGCGGGAGAGGTGGAGACCCAGTACTTC. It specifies CASSLGLAGEVETQYF.

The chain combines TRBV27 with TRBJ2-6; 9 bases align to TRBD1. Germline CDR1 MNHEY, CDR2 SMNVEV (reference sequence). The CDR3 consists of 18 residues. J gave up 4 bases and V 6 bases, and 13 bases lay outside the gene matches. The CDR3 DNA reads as TGTGCCAGCAGCACCTACTCGGGACAGGGCTTCGGGGCCAACGTCCTGACTTTC. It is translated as CASSTYSGQGFGANVLTF.

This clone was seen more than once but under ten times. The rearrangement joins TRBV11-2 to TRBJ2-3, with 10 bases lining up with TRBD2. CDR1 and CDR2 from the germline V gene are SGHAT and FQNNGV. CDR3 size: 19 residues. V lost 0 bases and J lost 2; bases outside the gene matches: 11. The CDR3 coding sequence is TGTGCCAGCAGCTTAGAAGGATGGGAGCGGGGGGGCCCCACAGATACGCAGTATTTT. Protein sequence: CASSLEGWERGGPTDTQYF.

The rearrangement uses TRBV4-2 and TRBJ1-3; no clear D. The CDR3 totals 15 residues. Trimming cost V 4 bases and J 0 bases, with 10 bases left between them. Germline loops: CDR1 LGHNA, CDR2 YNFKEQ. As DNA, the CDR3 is TGTGCCAGCAGCCCGGACGGGAGCTCTGGAAACACCATATATTTT. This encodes CASSPDGSSGNTIYF.

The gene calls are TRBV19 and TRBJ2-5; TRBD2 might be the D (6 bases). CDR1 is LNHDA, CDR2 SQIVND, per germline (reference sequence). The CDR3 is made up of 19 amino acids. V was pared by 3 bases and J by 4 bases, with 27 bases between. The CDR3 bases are TGTGCCAGTAGTATTCGCGGGACCACAAACCCCGAACCCCCAGAGACCCAGTACTTC. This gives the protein CASSIRGTTNPEPPETQYF.

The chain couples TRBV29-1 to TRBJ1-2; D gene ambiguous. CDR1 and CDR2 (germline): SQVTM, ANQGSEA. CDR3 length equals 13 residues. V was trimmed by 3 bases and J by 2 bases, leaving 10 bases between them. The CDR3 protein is CSVDPEINYGYTF. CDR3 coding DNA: TGCAGCGTTGATCCAGAAATAAACTATGGCTACACCTTC.

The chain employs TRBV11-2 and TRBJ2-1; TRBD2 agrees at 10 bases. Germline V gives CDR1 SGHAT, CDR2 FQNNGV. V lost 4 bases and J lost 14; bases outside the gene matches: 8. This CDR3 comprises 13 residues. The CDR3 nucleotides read TGTGCCAGCAGCTCCGAATTAGCGGGAGGCAAGTTCTTC. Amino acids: CASSSELAGGKFF.

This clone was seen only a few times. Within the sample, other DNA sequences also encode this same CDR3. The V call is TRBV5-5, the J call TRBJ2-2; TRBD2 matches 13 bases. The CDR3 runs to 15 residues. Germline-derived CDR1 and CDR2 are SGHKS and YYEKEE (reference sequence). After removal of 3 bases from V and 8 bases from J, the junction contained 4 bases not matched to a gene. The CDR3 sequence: CASSSLAGGPGELFF. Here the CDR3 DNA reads TGTGCCAGCAGCTCACTAGCGGGGGGGCCGGGGGAGCTGTTTTTT.

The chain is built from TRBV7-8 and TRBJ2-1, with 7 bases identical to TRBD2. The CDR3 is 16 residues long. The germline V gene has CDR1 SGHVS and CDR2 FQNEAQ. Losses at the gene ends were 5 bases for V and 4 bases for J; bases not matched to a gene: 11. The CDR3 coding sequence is TGTGCCAGCAGCCGAGAGCTAGCGGCCAGATACAATGAGCAGTTCTTC. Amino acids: CASSRELAARYNEQFF.

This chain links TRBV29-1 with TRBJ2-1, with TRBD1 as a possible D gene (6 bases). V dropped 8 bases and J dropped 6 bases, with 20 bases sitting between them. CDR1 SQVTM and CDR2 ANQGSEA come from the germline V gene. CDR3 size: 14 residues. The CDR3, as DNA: TGCAGCTCGAATCCGGCCAGGGGAGCCAATGAGCAGTTCTTC. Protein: CSSNPARGANEQFF.

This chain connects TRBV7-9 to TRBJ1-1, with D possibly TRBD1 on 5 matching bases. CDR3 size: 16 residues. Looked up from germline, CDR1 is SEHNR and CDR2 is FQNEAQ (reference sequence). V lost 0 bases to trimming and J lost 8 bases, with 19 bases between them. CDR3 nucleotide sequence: TGTGCCAGCAGCTTAGCGCCATTAAGGGGCCTCTTGGAAGCTTTCTTT. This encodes CASSLAPLRGLLEAFF.

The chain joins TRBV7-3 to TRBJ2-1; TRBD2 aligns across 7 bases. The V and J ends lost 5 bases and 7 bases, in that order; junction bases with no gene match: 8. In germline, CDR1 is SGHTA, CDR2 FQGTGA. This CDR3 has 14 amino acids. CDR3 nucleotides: TGTGCCAGCAGCATGGGCGGGGGAAAGAATGAGCAGTTCTTC. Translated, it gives CASSMGGGKNEQFF.

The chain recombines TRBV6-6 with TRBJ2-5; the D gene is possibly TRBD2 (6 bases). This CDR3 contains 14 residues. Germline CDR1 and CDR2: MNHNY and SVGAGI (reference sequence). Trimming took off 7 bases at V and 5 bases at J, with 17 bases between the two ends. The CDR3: CASIQEGGAETQYF. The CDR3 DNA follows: TGTGCCAGCATTCAGGAAGGAGGGGCGGAGACCCAGTACTTC.

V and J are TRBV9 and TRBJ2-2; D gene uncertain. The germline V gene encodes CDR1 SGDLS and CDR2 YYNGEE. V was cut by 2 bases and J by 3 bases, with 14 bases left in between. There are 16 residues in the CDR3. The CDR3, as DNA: TGTGCCAGCAGCGTTTTAGACCGGCGATACACCGGGGAGCTGTTTTTT. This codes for CASSVLDRRYTGELFF.

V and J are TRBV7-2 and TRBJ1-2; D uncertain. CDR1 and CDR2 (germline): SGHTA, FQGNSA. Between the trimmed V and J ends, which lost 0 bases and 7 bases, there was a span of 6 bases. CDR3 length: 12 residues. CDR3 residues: CASSLASGGYTF. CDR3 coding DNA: TGTGCCAGCAGCTTAGCCTCAGGTGGCTACACCTTC.

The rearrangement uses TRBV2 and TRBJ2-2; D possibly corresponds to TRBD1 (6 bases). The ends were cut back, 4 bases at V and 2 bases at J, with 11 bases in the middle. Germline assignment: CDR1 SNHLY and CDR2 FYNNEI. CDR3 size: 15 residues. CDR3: CASSVGGSNTGELFF. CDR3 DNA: TGTGCCAGCAGTGTTGGGGGCAGCAACACCGGGGAGCTGTTTTTT.

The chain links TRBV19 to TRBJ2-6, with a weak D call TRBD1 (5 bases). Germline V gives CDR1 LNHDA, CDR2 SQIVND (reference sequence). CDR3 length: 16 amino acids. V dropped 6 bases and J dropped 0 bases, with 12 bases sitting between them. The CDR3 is CASSTDSRSGANVLTF. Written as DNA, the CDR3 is TGTGCCAGTAGCACCGACAGTCGCTCTGGGGCCAACGTCCTGACTTTC.

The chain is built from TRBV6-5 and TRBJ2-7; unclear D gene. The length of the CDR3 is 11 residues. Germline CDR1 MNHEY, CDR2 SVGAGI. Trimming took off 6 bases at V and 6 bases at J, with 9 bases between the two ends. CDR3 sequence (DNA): TGTGCCAGCAGGTCTTCTCGCGAGCAGTACTTC. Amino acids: CASRSSREQYF.

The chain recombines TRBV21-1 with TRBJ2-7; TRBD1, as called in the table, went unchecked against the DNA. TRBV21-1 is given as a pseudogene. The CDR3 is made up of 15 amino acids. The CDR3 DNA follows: TGTGCCCGATCCGGGACAGGACTCCCATTTGGTGAGCAGTACTTC. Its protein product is CARSGTGLPFGEQYF.

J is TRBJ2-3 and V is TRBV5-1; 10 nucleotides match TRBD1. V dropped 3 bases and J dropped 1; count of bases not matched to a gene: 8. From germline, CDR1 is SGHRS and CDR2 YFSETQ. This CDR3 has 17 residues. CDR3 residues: CASSSATGQGGTDTQYF. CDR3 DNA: TGCGCCAGCAGCTCAGCGACTGGACAGGGGGGCACAGATACGCAGTATTTT.

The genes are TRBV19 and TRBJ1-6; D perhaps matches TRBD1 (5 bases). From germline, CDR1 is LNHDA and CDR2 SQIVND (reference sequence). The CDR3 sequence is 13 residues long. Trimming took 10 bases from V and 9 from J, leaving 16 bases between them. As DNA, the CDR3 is TGTGCCACCAGCAGGGAGGGGATTTCACCCCTCCACTTT. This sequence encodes CATSREGISPLHF.